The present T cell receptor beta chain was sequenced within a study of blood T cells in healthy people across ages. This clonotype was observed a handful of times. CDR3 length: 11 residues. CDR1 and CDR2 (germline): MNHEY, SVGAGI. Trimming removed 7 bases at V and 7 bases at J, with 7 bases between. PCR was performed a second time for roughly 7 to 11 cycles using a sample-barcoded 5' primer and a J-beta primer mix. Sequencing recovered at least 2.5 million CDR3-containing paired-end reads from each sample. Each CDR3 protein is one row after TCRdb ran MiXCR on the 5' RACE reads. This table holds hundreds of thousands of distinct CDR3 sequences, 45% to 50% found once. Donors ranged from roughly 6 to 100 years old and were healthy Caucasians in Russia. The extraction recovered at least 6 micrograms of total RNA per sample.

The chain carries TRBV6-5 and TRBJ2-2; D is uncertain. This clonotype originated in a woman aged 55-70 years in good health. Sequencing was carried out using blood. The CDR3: CASTTGGELFF. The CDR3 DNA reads TGTGCCAGCACTACCGGCGGGGAGCTGTTTTTT.